The 14 T cell receptor beta chains given below trace back to one sample, sequenced in a study of molecular identifiers for immune sequencing clone quantification. MiXCR, applied by TCRdb to the PCR reads, yields one record per CDR3 protein. The sample has about 300,000 distinct CDR3 sequences; about a fifth are singletons. The sequencing sample was made of naive CD8+ T cells from blood, with Jurkat cell RNA spiked in. Subset reported: FACS-sorted CD8+CD4-CCR7+CD45RA+ naive T cells. The receptor source for this set is a human donor in good health. Some libraries in this study had Jurkat cell RNA spiked in.

The chain joins TRBV19 to TRBJ1-6, with D unclear. V was clipped by 0 bases and J by 4 bases, with 7 bases between them. The CDR3 is made up of 15 amino acids. Germline CDR1 reads LNHDA; CDR2 reads SQIVND (reference sequence). The CDR3 sequence: CASSIDDGYNSPLHF. The CDR3 bases are TGTGCCAGTAGTATAGATGACGGATATAATTCACCCCTCCACTTT.

As for this clonotype: It may be a read error: a sequence one base away is much more abundant. V usage is TRBV3-1 and J usage is TRBJ2-5; D ambiguous. The CDR3 has 12 residues. The V gene's germline CDR1 is LGHDT and CDR2 YNNKEL (reference sequence). The V gene lost 2 bases and the J gene lost 5 bases, with 6 bases spanning the gap. The CDR3 DNA reads as TGTGCCAGCAGCCAACAGGATGAGACCCAGTACTTC. Its protein is CASSQQDETQYF.

This clonotype was seen many times. The chain couples TRBV5-6 to TRBJ1-1, with a possible D match to TRBD1 (6 bases). Germline CDR1 reads SGHDT; CDR2 reads YYEEEE. The V end lost 6 bases, the J end lost 0 bases, and 18 bases lay between the germline ends. CDR3 length: 16 residues. CDR3 DNA: TGTGCCAGCAACCCCGGACAGATCCGTGTGAACACTGAAGCTTTCTTT. As protein: CASNPGQIRVNTEAFF.

This clonotype was seen ten or more times. The gene calls are TRBV5-5 and TRBJ1-1; 11 bases map to TRBD1. CDR1 is SGHKS, CDR2 YYEKEE, per germline (reference sequence). The CDR3 has 15 residues. V lost 2 bases and J lost 5; bases outside the gene matches: 5. In DNA form, the CDR3 reads TGTGCCAGCAGCTTAGGACAGGGGGCGAGAACTGAAGCTTTCTTT. Translated, it gives CASSLGQGARTEAFF.

A few counts support this clonotype. A much bigger clone sits one base away, suggesting this may be a read error. The chain links TRBV24-1 to TRBJ2-3, with D uncertain. Trimming took 5 bases from V and 0 from J, leaving 8 bases between them. Germline values: CDR1 KGHDR, CDR2 SFDVKD. CDR3 length: 14 amino acids. The CDR3 sequence: CATSGSHSTDTQYF. The CDR3, as DNA: TGTGCCACCAGTGGTTCCCATAGCACAGATACGCAGTATTTT.

In its sample, this clonotype was seen a few times. V gene TRBV5-6 combines with J gene TRBJ1-5, with a possible D match to TRBD1 (5 bases). CDR1 and CDR2 from the germline V gene are SGHDT and YYEEEE. V shed 3 bases and J shed 5 bases, with 9 bases lying between them. The CDR3 is 13 residues long. Here the CDR3 reads CASSWGWDQPQHF. The CDR3 DNA is TGTGCCAGCAGCTGGGGGTGGGATCAGCCCCAGCATTTT.

This chain uses TRBV27 with TRBJ2-7; a weak D match, TRBD1 (6 bases). The CDR3 has 15 amino acids. Germline V lookup: CDR1 MNHEY, CDR2 SMNVEV (reference sequence). V lost 3 bases and J 1 base, leaving 13 bases between the germline ends. In DNA form, the CDR3 reads TGTGCCAGCAGTTTCAGGCAGGGGAGTTCCTACGAGCAGTACTTC. It codes for CASSFRQGSSYEQYF.

The table lists this clonotype with many counts. The V gene is TRBV9, the J gene TRBJ2-4; 8 bases fit TRBD2. V trimming: 0 bases; J trimming: 6 bases; junction bases outside the gene matches: 5. The CDR3 runs 15 residues. CDR1 and CDR2 from the germline V gene are SGDLS and YYNGEE. This chain's CDR3 is CASSVGTSPLNIQYF. Written as DNA, the CDR3 is TGTGCCAGCAGCGTAGGGACTAGCCCTCTAAACATTCAGTACTTC. The whole variable domain, filled in from reference TRBV9 and TRBJ2-4, reads DSGVTQTPKHLITATGQRVTLRCSPRSGDLSVYWYQQSLDQGLQFLIQYYNGEERAKGNILERFSAQQFPDLHSELNLSSLELGDSALYFCASSVGTSPLNIQYFGAGTRLSVL.

This clonotype occurred a few times. This chain uses TRBV12-3 or TRBV12-4 with TRBJ2-7; weak D call: TRBD1 (6 bases). This CDR3 region has 14 residues. The V end was cut by 3 bases, the J end by 2 bases, with 11 bases between. This CDR3 is CASSLRQAPYEQYF. The CDR3 DNA is TGTGCCAGCAGTTTGCGACAGGCCCCCTACGAGCAGTACTTC.

This clonotype was recorded at least ten times. This rearrangement joins TRBV5-1 to TRBJ2-7, with TRBD1 matching over 9 bases. The CDR3 spans 16 residues. The V and J ends lost 4 bases and 1 base, in that order; junction bases with no gene match: 9. Germline CDR1 is SGHRS and CDR2 is YFSETQ. The CDR3 sequence: CASSPEKTGGSYEQYF. The CDR3 region has the DNA TGCGCCAGCAGCCCGGAGAAGACAGGGGGTTCCTACGAGCAGTACTTC.

This clonotype was recorded many times. The genes are TRBV30 and TRBJ2-7; perhaps TRBD1 as D (6 bases). CDR3 length equals 12 residues. Germline values: CDR1 GTSNPN, CDR2 SVGIG (reference sequence). Trimming removed 7 bases at V and 5 bases at J, with 15 bases between. The CDR3 loop is CAFEQGAHEQYF. The CDR3, as DNA: TGTGCCTTCGAACAGGGTGCCCACGAGCAGTACTTC. Looking up the rest from reference TRBV30 and TRBJ2-7 gives the full variable domain: SQTIHQWPATLVQPVGSPLSLECTVEGTSNPNLYWYRQAAGRGLQLLFYSVGIGQISSEVPQNLSASRPQDRQFILSSKKLLLSDSGFYLCAFEQGAHEQYFGPGTRLTVT.

This clonotype was picked up a small number of times. With a much larger clone just one base away, this may be a read error. The chain couples TRBV7-9 to TRBJ1-1, with 8 bases matching TRBD1. Trimming cost V 5 bases and J 7 bases; bases outside gene matches: 9. Germline V CDR1 and CDR2: SEHNR, FQNEAQ (reference sequence). The CDR3 runs 14 residues. The chain's CDR3 is CASSHGRGQNEAFF. Written as DNA, the CDR3 is TGTGCCAGCAGCCACGGCAGGGGGCAGAATGAAGCTTTCTTT. Full variable domain (rest looked up from reference TRBV7-9 and TRBJ1-1): DTGVSQNPRHKITKRGQNVTFRCDPISEHNRLYWYRQTLGQGPEFLTYFQNEAQLEKSRLLSDRFSAERPKGSFSTLEIQRTEQGDSAMYLCASSHGRGQNEAFFGQGTRLTVV.

Regarding this clonotype: It may be a read error: a sequence one base away is much more abundant. The chain carries TRBV4-3 and TRBJ2-5; TRBD2 aligns across 9 bases. The CDR3 has 16 amino acids. J was trimmed by 9 bases and V by 0 bases; bases with no gene match: 11. Germline lookup yields CDR1 LGHNA and CDR2 YSLEER. CDR3 coding DNA: TGCGCCAGCAGCCAAGATGCTAGCGGGGTTATGGGGGCCCAGTACTTC. Translation: CASSQDASGVMGAQYF.

This clonotype was recorded at least ten times. The chain joins TRBV5-1 to TRBJ1-1; perhaps TRBD1 as D (5 bases). V was pared by 4 bases and J by 0 bases, with 13 bases between. Germline V CDR1 and CDR2: SGHRS, YFSETQ. The CDR3 runs 15 residues. The CDR3 is CASSPQPGMNTEAFF. CDR3 DNA: TGCGCCAGCAGCCCCCAGCCAGGGATGAACACTGAAGCTTTCTTT.